These 30 T cell receptor beta chains originate from one sample sequenced in a study of T-cell memory formation after mild COVID-19. Each CDR3 protein is one row after TCRdb ran MiXCR on the 5' RACE reads. The sample lists about 320,000 distinct CDR3 sequences, more than 13% occurring once. The sample taken for sequencing was PBMCs or a T cell subset sorted from them (not recorded which). The receptors shown here come from a man aged 18-30 years who had mild COVID-19 (a few samples of this study predate the infection). Cell type and time point are not known.

The chain has TRBV6-2 or TRBV6-3 and TRBJ2-5, with D possibly called TRBD1 or TRBD2 (5 bases each). CDR3 size: 15 residues. V shed 2 bases and J shed 1 base, with 11 bases lying between them. Germline-derived CDR1 and CDR2 are MNHEY and SVGEGT. Here the CDR3 reads CASSYPGRTQETQYF. The CDR3 DNA reads as TGTGCCAGCAGTTACCCGGGACGGACCCAAGAGACCCAGTACTTC.

The V gene is TRBV5-1, the J gene TRBJ2-1, with D perhaps assigned TRBD1 or TRBD2 (5 bases each). The CDR3 runs 14 residues. The germline gives CDR1 SGHRS, CDR2 YFSETQ. Trimming cost V 3 bases and J 4 bases, with 11 bases left between them. The CDR3 is CASSSGTLYNEQFF. The CDR3 bases are TGCGCCAGCAGCTCCGGGACCCTTTACAATGAGCAGTTCTTC.

This clonotype showed up many times. This chain joins TRBV7-2 and TRBJ2-7; 11 nucleotides line up with TRBD2. Losses at the gene ends were 8 bases for V and 4 bases for J; bases not matched to a gene: 4. Germline V lookup: CDR1 SGHTA, CDR2 FQGNSA. CDR3 length: 13 residues. The chain's CDR3 is CASGLAGGYEQYV. DNA of the CDR3: TGTGCCAGCGGGCTAGCGGGGGGATACGAGCAGTACGTC.

The sample holds a few counts of this clonotype. The chain links TRBV6-6 to TRBJ2-5; TRBD1 agrees at 7 bases. This CDR3 is built from 15 residues. Per the germline V gene, CDR1 is MNHNY and CDR2 is SVGAGI (reference sequence). V lost 6 bases and J lost 3; bases outside the gene matches: 10. CDR3 in DNA: TGTGCCAGCAGACGACAGGGCAGGGGCAAAGAGACCCAGTACTTC. Residues: CASRRQGRGKETQYF.

The chain uses TRBV9 and TRBJ2-5; D remains ambiguous. From germline, CDR1 is SGDLS and CDR2 YYNGEE. V lost 0 bases and J lost 1, with 10 bases in between. The length of the CDR3 is 15 residues. CDR3 amino acids: CASSVVPSGQETQYF. The CDR3 DNA reads TGTGCCAGCAGCGTAGTTCCGTCGGGCCAAGAGACCCAGTACTTC.

The rearrangement uses TRBV5-4 and TRBJ2-1; TRBD1 aligns across 11 bases. V gave up 3 bases and J gave up 2 bases; unmatched junction bases: 4. This CDR3 is built from 16 residues. Germline CDR1 and CDR2: SGHNT and YYREEE (reference sequence). For the CDR3, the DNA is TGTGCCAGCAGCTACGGGACAGGGGGGACCTACAATGAGCAGTTCTTC. The encoded protein is CASSYGTGGTYNEQFF.

The V call is TRBV3-1, the J call TRBJ2-5; D gene uncertain. CDR3 length equals 13 residues. The germline V and J ends were trimmed by 5 bases and 4 bases, with 11 bases remaining between them. Germline V gene lookup returns CDR1 LGHDT and CDR2 YNNKEL (reference sequence). CDR3 sequence (DNA): TGTGCCAGCAGCTCCCCGGACGGAGAGACCCAGTACTTC. This encodes CASSSPDGETQYF.

The rearrangement links TRBV20-1 to TRBJ2-1; D may be TRBD1 or TRBD2 (5 bases each). The CDR3 sequence is 13 residues long. V was trimmed by 6 bases and J by 4 bases, leaving 13 bases between them. Per the germline V gene, CDR1 is DFQATT and CDR2 is SNEGSKA (reference sequence). The CDR3 bases are TGCAGTGCCAAACTAGGGGCTTACAATGAGCAGTTCTTC. Translation gives CSAKLGAYNEQFF.

This clonotype was seen more than once but under ten times. The V gene is TRBV5-1, the J gene TRBJ2-5; 12 bases are shared with TRBD1. The V and J ends lost 4 bases and 2 bases, in that order; junction bases with no gene match: 6. The CDR3 runs to 16 residues. Germline CDR1 reads SGHRS; CDR2 reads YFSETQ. In DNA, the CDR3 is TGCGCCAGCAGCCAGGGGGACAGGGGGCTGCAAGAGACCCAGTACTTC. It encodes CASSQGDRGLQETQYF.

The sample holds a few counts of this clonotype. The chain joins TRBV18 to TRBJ2-3; D remains ambiguous. The germline gives CDR1 KGHSH, CDR2 LQKENI. V was trimmed by 3 bases and J by 3 bases, leaving 7 bases between them. The CDR3 runs 13 residues. The DNA for the CDR3 is TGTGCCAGCTCACCCCCCGCGACAGATACGCAGTATTTT. Encoded protein: CASSPPATDTQYF.

This clonotype was observed at least ten times. The V and J genes are TRBV7-3 and TRBJ2-5; the match to TRBD1 covers 9 bases. V lost 3 bases and J lost 2; bases outside the gene matches: 4. This CDR3 is 15 amino acids long. Germline CDR1 reads SGHTA; CDR2 reads FQGTGA. The DNA for the CDR3 is TGTGCCAGCAGCTTGACGGGGACAGGGCAAGAGACCCAGTACTTC. Translated: CASSLTGTGQETQYF.

In its sample, this clonotype was seen a few times. The J gene is TRBJ2-7, the V gene TRBV28; 7 bases are shared with TRBD2. The CDR3 is 12 amino acids. The germline CDR1 and CDR2 sequences are MDHEN and SYDVKM. V lost 8 bases and J lost 3; bases outside the gene matches: 4. In nucleotides, the CDR3 is TGTGCCAGCTCGGGGGGAGTCTACGAGCAGTACGTC. Its translation: CASSGGVYEQYV.

This clonotype was seen once. The gene calls are TRBV2 and TRBJ1-5; no definite D call. The CDR3 runs 13 residues. The germline V and J ends were trimmed by 5 bases and 5 bases, with 10 bases remaining between them. Germline-derived CDR1 and CDR2 are SNHLY and FYNNEI. DNA of the CDR3: TGTGCCAGCAGTTTCCGTCGGGATCAGCCCCAGCATTTT. This gives the protein CASSFRRDQPQHF.

The V and J genes are TRBV15 and TRBJ2-7; D possibly corresponds to TRBD2 (6 bases). Trimming left V 6 bases short and J 4 bases short, with 16 bases between. There are 14 residues in the CDR3. Germline values: CDR1 LNHNV, CDR2 YYDKDF (reference sequence). CDR3 amino acids: CATSDRGIGYEQYF. The CDR3 bases are TGTGCCACCAGTGATCGGGGGATCGGGTACGAGCAGTACTTC.

This clonotype came up a few times. J is TRBJ1-3 and V is TRBV18; D not certain. The germline V gene has CDR1 KGHSH and CDR2 LQKENI. Trimming took 4 bases from V and 1 from J, leaving 8 bases between them. CDR3 length: 14 amino acids. CDR3 in amino acids: CASSRETSGNTIYF. The DNA of the CDR3 is TGTGCCAGCTCACGTGAGACATCTGGAAACACCATATATTTT.

The V and J genes are TRBV7-9 and TRBJ2-1; 9 nucleotides match TRBD2. The CDR3 covers 20 residues. V shed 5 bases, J shed 7 bases, and the junction held 24 bases outside the gene matches. Per germline, CDR1 SEHNR and CDR2 FQNEAQ (reference sequence). The CDR3 sequence is CASSLIPRGAGGPRENEQFF. Written as DNA, the CDR3 is TGTGCCAGCAGCCTAATCCCGCGTGGAGCGGGGGGCCCCCGGGAGAATGAGCAGTTCTTC.

This clonotype has more than one count but fewer than ten. The CDR3: CASSLWGEGYNSPLHF. The CDR3, as DNA: TGTGCCAGCAGCCTCTGGGGGGAGGGTTACAATTCACCCCTCCACTTT. This rearrangement joins TRBV7-3 to TRBJ1-6; tentatively, D is TRBD1 (5 bases). The CDR3 totals 16 residues. From germline, CDR1 is SGHTA and CDR2 FQGTGA. Trimming took 5 bases from V and 7 from J, leaving 18 bases between them. Variable domain in full (rest from reference TRBV7-3 and TRBJ1-6): GAGVSQTPSNKVTEKGKYVELRCDPISGHTALYWYRQSLGQGPEFLIYFQGTGAADDSGLPNDRFFAVRPEGSVSTLKIQRTERGDSAVYLCASSLWGEGYNSPLHFGNGTRLTVT.

This clonotype was recorded at least ten times. The chain has TRBV4-3 and TRBJ1-2, with D maybe TRBD1 (5 bases). The CDR3 is 11 amino acids. Germline values: CDR1 LGHNA, CDR2 YSLEER. Between the trimmed V and J ends, which lost 1 base and 10 bases, there was a span of 7 bases. Here the CDR3 DNA reads TGCGCCAGCAGCCAAGGCAGGGCCTACACCTTC. Protein product: CASSQGRAYTF.

This clonotype was recorded a few times. This chain joins TRBV12-3 or TRBV12-4 and TRBJ2-3, with TRBD2 matching 7 bases. The CDR3 is 15 residues long. V lost 3 bases and J lost 1; bases outside the gene matches: 4. The CDR3 loop is CASSFRGDRTDTQYF. In nucleotides, the CDR3 is TGTGCCAGCAGTTTTCGGGGGGACCGCACAGATACGCAGTATTTT.

The chain uses TRBV12-5 and TRBJ1-1, with D unresolved. Trimming pared 6 bases from V and 2 bases from J, leaving 10 bases between. The CDR3 sequence is 13 residues long. CDR1 LGHNT and CDR2 FRNRAP come from the germline V gene. The CDR3 bases are TGTGCTAGTGGAAAGGACTCTAACACTGAAGCTTTCTTT. Its protein product is CASGKDSNTEAFF.

Comments on this clonotype: In this CDR3 the conserved last residue, phenylalanine or tryptophan, is missing, so a read error is likely. The chain uses TRBV28 and TRBJ1-2; 7 nucleotides line up with TRBD1. The trim removed 6 bases at V and 3 bases at J, leaving 4 bases unmatched. CDR3 length equals 13 residues. Germline V gene sequence: CDR1 MDHEN, CDR2 SYDVKM. CDR3: CASSSGQDYGYTL. CDR3 nucleotide sequence: TGTGCCAGCAGCTCCGGACAGGACTATGGCTACACCTTA.

This clonotype was detected a few times. This rearrangement joins TRBV12-3 or TRBV12-4 to TRBJ2-3, with TRBD2 matching 11 bases. The trim removed 3 bases at V and 2 bases at J, leaving 4 bases unmatched. The length of the CDR3 is 16 residues. The CDR3 reads CASSFTSGGLTDTQYF. The CDR3, as DNA: TGTGCCAGCAGTTTCACTAGCGGGGGACTCACAGATACGCAGTATTTT.

The V gene is TRBV14, the J gene TRBJ1-2; D not certain. The V and J ends lost 3 bases and 3 bases respectively, with 8 bases between them. Germline-derived CDR1 and CDR2 are SGHDN and FVKESK. This CDR3 spans 13 amino acids. In DNA, the CDR3 is TGTGCCAGCAGCCACGGACCTTACTATGGCTACACCTTC. This encodes CASSHGPYYGYTF.

V is TRBV27 and J is TRBJ2-7; D ambiguous. CDR3 length: 14 residues. Trimming took off 0 bases at V and 3 bases at J, with 9 bases between the two ends. The germline V gene has CDR1 MNHEY and CDR2 SMNVEV (reference sequence). The CDR3, as DNA: TGTGCCAGCAGTTTATCTGGCAACAGCTACGAGCAGTACTTC. It codes for CASSLSGNSYEQYF.

This clonotype was seen only a few times. V gene TRBV18 combines with J gene TRBJ2-5; D possibly corresponds to TRBD1 (8 bases). V was pared by 0 bases and J by 5 bases, with 13 bases between. The CDR3 loop spans 15 amino acids. The V gene's germline CDR1 is KGHSH and CDR2 LQKENI. CDR3 nucleotide sequence: TGTGCCAGCTCACCACCCGGACAGGGAGGGGAGACCCAGTACTTC. As protein: CASSPPGQGGETQYF.

Many counts were recorded for this clonotype. This rearrangement joins TRBV5-1 to TRBJ2-2; 8 bases fit TRBD2. The CDR3 length is 16 residues. V was clipped by 5 bases and J by 1 base; unmatched bases: 7. The germline V gene has CDR1 SGHRS and CDR2 YFSETQ. The CDR3 DNA follows: TGCGCCAGCAGACCGAGCGGGGGCCTGAACACCGGGGAGCTGTTTTTT. Protein product: CASRPSGGLNTGELFF.

This clonotype was counted many times. This sequence joins TRBV12-3 or TRBV12-4 and TRBJ1-1, with a possible D match to TRBD1 (5 bases). The V and J ends lost 3 bases and 3 bases respectively, with 14 bases between them. The CDR3 spans 15 residues. Here the CDR3 reads CASSFLGVGDTEAFF. The CDR3 DNA sequence: TGTGCCAGCAGTTTCCTGGGGGTCGGGGACACTGAAGCTTTCTTT.

This clonotype was counted between two and nine times. CDR3 DNA sequence: TGTGCCAGCAGCTTATCCAGGGGGGATGGCTACACCTTC. Translating it yields CASSLSRGDGYTF. The chain is built from TRBV7-8 and TRBJ1-2, with TRBD1 matching 7 bases. CDR1 SGHVS and CDR2 FQNEAQ come from the germline V gene. The CDR3 consists of 13 residues. The V segment lost 2 bases and the J segment 6 bases; nucleotides outside the gene matches: 3.

J is TRBJ1-6 and V is TRBV7-2; tentative D call: TRBD1 (6 bases). The germline V gene encodes CDR1 SGHTA and CDR2 FQGNSA. This CDR3 has 14 residues. The V end lost 2 bases, the J end lost 10 bases, and 12 bases lay between the germline ends. CDR3 sequence: CASSLRTGNSPLHF. CDR3 bases: TGTGCCAGCAGCTTACGCACAGGGAACTCACCCCTCCACTTT. The variable domain in full, with the rest retrieved from reference TRBV7-2 and TRBJ1-6, is GAGVSQSPSNKVTEKGKDVELRCDPISGHTALYWYRQSLGQGLEFLIYFQGNSAPDKSGLPSDRFSAERTGGSVSTLTIQRTQQEDSAVYLCASSLRTGNSPLHFGNGTRLTVT.

This clonotype has a count of ten or more. The chain has TRBV7-6 and TRBJ2-1; no reliable D call. The CDR3 consists of 12 residues. Trimming took 3 bases from V and 9 from J, leaving 9 bases between them. The V gene's germline CDR1 is SGHVS and CDR2 FNYEAQ. The CDR3 DNA reads TGTGCCAGCAGCTTTTACACCTTTGAGCAGTTCTTC. The encoded protein is CASSFYTFEQFF. Combining the CDR3 with reference TRBV7-6 and TRBJ2-1 gives the whole variable domain GAGVSQSPRYKVTKRGQDVALRCDPISGHVSLYWYRQALGQGPEFLTYFNYEAQQDKSGLPNDRFSAERPEGSISTLTIQRTEQRDSAMYRCASSFYTFEQFFGPGTRLTVL.